The next 17 T cell receptor beta chains were all read from a single sample in a study of T cell clonality in common variable immunodeficiency. Their target antigens are unknown. Study observations and caveats: Common variable immunodeficiency TCR beta sequences reportedly had fewer deletions and N-nucleotide insertions.

TCRdb keeps only in-frame clones here, not all; method: immunoSEQ multiplex PCR. Singletons are absent from the sample, which has more than 35,000 clones. The source material was peripheral blood mononuclear cells. The receptors were sampled from a human donor with common variable immunodeficiency.

This clone was seen repeatedly, ten times or more. Coverage ceases 3 residues before the CDR3 finishes, and the germline J gene fills in the end. The chain uses TRBV7-6 and TRBJ1-4; 7 nucleotides agree with TRBD1. Germline V gives CDR1 SGHVS, CDR2 FNYEAQ. V was pared by 5 bases and J by 5 bases, with 5 bases of the junction left unmatched. CDR3 size: 14 residues. The sequenced CDR3 bases are TGTGCCAGCAGCCCGGGACAGAGAAATGAAAAA. Its protein is CASSPGQRNEK. The whole CDR3 protein reads CASSPGQRNEKLFF.

As regards this clone: The CDR3 end lies 3 residues beyond the end of the read and is filled in from the germline J gene. The chain employs TRBV18 and TRBJ1-4, with 8 bases lining up with TRBD1. Germline CDR1 is KGHSH and CDR2 is LQKENI. The CDR3 totals 14 residues. Trimming at V came to 6 bases and at J to 7 bases, leaving 7 bases not matched to a gene. The sequenced part of the CDR3 DNA is TGTGCCAGCTCCCCAGGGGGCGCGACTGAAAAA. Its translation: CASSPGGATEK. From start to end, the CDR3 is CASSPGGATEKLFF.

Concerning this clone itself: The read terminates 3 residues before the CDR3 end, so the remaining end is supplied by the germline J gene. The V call is TRBV18, the J call TRBJ1-2; no firm D call. CDR1 and CDR2 from the germline V gene are KGHSH and LQKENI. The CDR3 runs 15 residues. V lost 0 bases and J 4 bases, leaving 12 bases between the germline ends. The CDR3 is CASSPPTGFGYGYTF. The sequenced part of the CDR3 DNA is TGTGCCAGCTCACCACCGACGGGGTTTGGCTATGGC. The variable domain in full, with the rest retrieved from reference TRBV18 and TRBJ1-2, is NAGVMQNPRHLVRRRGQEARLRCSPMKGHSHVYWYRQLPEEGLKFMVYLQKENIIDESGMPKERFSAEFPKEGPSILRIQQVVRGDSAAYFCASSPPTGFGYGYTFGSGTRLTVV.

This clone was seen a few times. Sequencing ends 3 residues short of the CDR3 end; the germline J gene provides the rest. This chain joins TRBV7-2 and TRBJ2-1, with a weak D call TRBD1 (6 bases). V was pared by 5 bases and J by 6 bases, with 14 bases between. Germline assignment: CDR1 SGHTA and CDR2 FQGNSA. CDR3 length: 14 residues. CDR3: CASSPYTQGNEQFF. The DNA read from the CDR3 is TGTGCCAGCAGCCCCTACACACAGGGCAATGAG.

This clone has just a few counts. The read finishes 3 residues shy of the CDR3 end, and the germline J gene is used to complete it. The rearrangement joins TRBV20-1 to TRBJ2-1; 7 bases align to TRBD2. Trimming at V came to 1 base and at J to 3 bases, leaving 15 bases not matched to a gene. In germline, CDR1 is DFQATT, CDR2 SNEGSKA (reference sequence). The length of the CDR3 is 18 residues. Incomplete CDR3 DNA: TGCAGTGCTAGAGTGAGCGCACACCGGGACTACAACTACAATGAG. Amino acids: CSARVSAHRDYNYNE. In full, the CDR3 is CSARVSAHRDYNYNEQFF.

This clone was counted many times. The read comes to an end 3 residues before the CDR3 does, leaving the germline J gene to fill in the end. This sequence joins TRBV2 and TRBJ2-7; 7 nucleotides line up with TRBD2. The CDR3 has 15 amino acids. Per the germline V gene, CDR1 is SNHLY and CDR2 is FYNNEI. J lost 1 base, V lost 10 bases, and 13 bases had no gene match. The CDR3 here is CAIHRSGELSYEQYF. The covered CDR3 bases are TGTGCCATACACCGAAGCGGGGAACTATCCTACGAG.

This clone was counted a few times. The read terminates 3 residues before the CDR3 end, so the remaining end is supplied by the germline J gene. The chain employs TRBV11-2 and TRBJ2-7, with 7 bases identical to TRBD1. Looked up from germline, CDR1 is SGHAT and CDR2 is FQNNGV. CDR3 length: 15 amino acids. V lost 4 bases to trimming and J lost 4 bases; unmatched junction nucleotides: 10. The CDR3 is CASSSGQVTKYEQYF. The sequenced CDR3 bases are TGTGCCAGCAGCTCAGGACAGGTGACGAAGTACGAG.

At least ten counts were recorded for this clone. The read ends 3 residues early relative to the CDR3; the germline J gene fills the gap. The chain couples TRBV19 to TRBJ1-1, with a tentative D call TRBD1 (6 bases). The ends were cut back, 1 base at V and 1 base at J, with 10 bases in the middle. This CDR3 has 15 residues. The germline V gene encodes CDR1 LNHDA and CDR2 SQIVND (reference sequence). This CDR3 reads CASSIGRTENTEAFF. The sequenced CDR3 bases are TGTGCCAGTAGTATAGGGAGGACAGAGAACACTGAA.

Ten or more counts support this clone. From the germline J gene comes the end of the CDR3, since the read stops 3 residues before it. The chain joins TRBV7-2 to TRBJ1-6, with D perhaps TRBD1 (6 bases). Germline V gene sequence: CDR1 SGHTA, CDR2 FQGNSA. V shed 3 bases and J shed 8 bases, with 11 bases lying between them. This CDR3 is built from 14 residues. This CDR3 reads CASSFQGWDSPLHF. The covered CDR3 bases are TGTGCCAGCAGCTTCCAGGGGTGGGATTCACCC.

This clone was found many times. The sequenced fragment ends 3 residues before the CDR3 boundary, so the rest is inferred from the germline J gene. The chain couples TRBV19 to TRBJ2-1; D is ambiguous. V lost 4 bases and J 2 bases, leaving 3 bases between the germline ends. CDR3 length: 12 residues. CDR1 and CDR2 from the germline V gene are LNHDA and SQIVND (reference sequence). The CDR3 loop is CASSTAYNEQFF. The sequenced CDR3 bases are TGTGCCAGTAGTACAGCCTACAATGAG.

This clone was observed a handful of times. The CDR3 end is not reached by the read, which stops 3 residues before it; the germline J gene fills it in. The V and J genes are TRBV18 and TRBJ2-1, with 9 bases fitting TRBD2. The germline CDR1 and CDR2 sequences are KGHSH and LQKENI. CDR3 length: 16 amino acids. With 3 bases clipped from V and 2 bases from J, the junction kept 5 bases outside the gene matches. The CDR3 loop reads CASSPGVAGAYNEQFF. The part of the CDR3 DNA that was read is TGTGCCAGCTCACCGGGGGTAGCGGGGGCCTACAATGAG.

This clone showed up many times. The part of the CDR3 DNA that was read is TGCAGCGTCAAGACAGGGCTATCGAATGAG. Translation gives CSVKTGLSNE. The entire CDR3 reads CSVKTGLSNEQFF. The gene calls are TRBV29-1 and TRBJ2-1, with TRBD1 matching 7 bases. From the germline J gene comes the end of the CDR3, since the read stops 3 residues before it. The CDR3 extends over 13 amino acids. Germline CDR1 SQVTM, CDR2 ANQGSEA. V trimming: 6 bases; J trimming: 7 bases; junction bases outside the gene matches: 9.

With regard to this clone: The read terminates 3 residues before the CDR3 end, so the remaining end is supplied by the germline J gene. The rearrangement uses TRBV30 and TRBJ1-1, with D uncertain. The length of the CDR3 is 15 residues. CDR1 GTSNPN and CDR2 SVGIG come from the germline V gene (reference sequence). Deletions cut 1 base from V and 4 bases from J, with 16 bases between. The sequenced part of the CDR3 DNA is TGTGCCTGGAGTGAACGACTAGGTGGTCGCACTGAA. Its translation is CAWSERLGGRTE. From start to end, the CDR3 is CAWSERLGGRTEAFF.

This clone was seen repeatedly, ten times or more. The CDR3 end is not reached by the read, which stops 3 residues before it; the germline J gene fills it in. The chain uses TRBV19 and TRBJ2-2; D is possibly TRBD1 (6 bases). There are 16 residues in the CDR3. Looked up from germline, CDR1 is LNHDA and CDR2 is SQIVND (reference sequence). Trimming removed 4 bases from V and 5 bases from J, with 17 bases in between. The DNA read from the CDR3 is TGTGCCAGTAGTACATCCTACGGCAGGGGAACCGGGGAG. It translates to CASSTSYGRGTGE. The whole CDR3 region reads CASSTSYGRGTGELFF.

This clone was recorded at least ten times. From the germline J gene comes the end of the CDR3, since the read stops 3 residues before it. The genes are TRBV5-1 and TRBJ1-1, with 7 bases identical to TRBD1. The germline gives CDR1 SGHRS, CDR2 YFSETQ. Unmatched junction bases numbered 11, after V lost 2 bases and J lost 1 base. The CDR3 totals 17 residues. The CDR3 here is CASSFNRQGQGNTEAFF. The part of the CDR3 DNA that was read is TGCGCCAGCAGCTTTAACCGACAGGGACAAGGGAACACTGAA.

This clone was seen repeatedly, ten times or more. The read is 3 residues too short to cover the CDR3 end, so that end is filled in from the germline J gene. The rearrangement joins TRBV18 to TRBJ1-5; D uncertain. Germline V CDR1 and CDR2: KGHSH, LQKENI. The CDR3 is made up of 14 amino acids. Between the trimmed V and J ends, which lost 2 bases and 3 bases, there was a span of 8 bases. CDR3 DNA, as far as it was read: TGTGCCAGCTCACCAGTAACAGTCAATCAGCCC. Translation: CASSPVTVNQP. The whole CDR3 sequence is CASSPVTVNQPQHF.

Regarding this clone: The read finishes 3 residues shy of the CDR3 end, and the germline J gene is used to complete it. J is TRBJ2-3 and V is TRBV19, with 8 nucleotides matching TRBD2. This CDR3 region has 16 residues. J was trimmed by 5 bases and V by 1 base; bases with no gene match: 8. CDR1 and CDR2 from the germline V gene are LNHDA and SQIVND (reference sequence). CDR3 DNA, as far as it was read: TGTGCCAGTAGTATAGGTGGCGGGGGGACCTTAGATACG. It is translated as CASSIGGGGTLDT. The CDR3 in its entirety is CASSIGGGGTLDTQYF.